The 25 T cell receptor beta chains presented below share a single source sample, sequenced in a study of read filtering for tumor transcriptome and immune sequencing (TCRdb year 2020). This sample was sequenced with an Illumina HiSeq 4000. Starting from approximately 0.4 ug RNA, TCR libraries were constructed with the Immunoverse kit using molecular barcoded adaptors that cover the alpha/delta and beta/gamma chains. The public reads were reanalyzed by TCRdb: fastp trimming at Q25, MiXCR alignment, in-frame beta chains only. Entries that share a CDR3 protein sequence are merged under the most common genes and DNA. For this sample the table gives about 58,000 distinct CDR3 sequences, of which approximately 13% were detected only once. Of the sample, 16% falls within the top ten clones. The sequenced sample consisted of a population of CD138-negative cells sorted from bone marrow. Per the publication, the cell subset or site label means: bone marrow mononuclear cells depleted of CD138+ plasma/myeloma cells by negative magnetic selection. Receptor source: a donor at least 40 years old with multiple myeloma.

In its sample, this clonotype was seen many times. The chain employs TRBV18 and TRBJ1-1; D is perhaps TRBD1 (6 bases). The CDR3 has 15 residues. The germline V gene encodes CDR1 KGHSH and CDR2 LQKENI. V was pared by 3 bases and J by 1 base, with 12 bases between. CDR3 nucleotides: TGTGCCAGCTCACCGTGGGCGGGACAGAACACTGAAGCTTTCTTT. Its protein product is CASSPWAGQNTEAFF.

The V and J genes are TRBV4-1 and TRBJ1-2, with 8 bases matching TRBD1. Looked up from germline, CDR1 is MGHRA and CDR2 is YSYEKL. J lost 7 bases, V lost 3 bases, and 7 bases had no gene match. The CDR3 is 14 residues long. CDR3 nucleotide sequence: TGCGCCAGCAGCCAGTCTGGACAGGGAGGTGGCTACACCTTC. The encoded protein is CASSQSGQGGGYTF.

This clonotype was detected many times. V usage is TRBV7-9 and J usage is TRBJ2-5; D remains ambiguous. Per the germline V gene, CDR1 is SEHNR and CDR2 is FQNEAQ (reference sequence). V was pared by 3 bases and J by 5 bases, with 10 bases between. This CDR3 contains 13 residues. The CDR3 nucleotides read TGTGCCAGCAGCTTGGCAGAACCGGAGACCCAGTACTTC. Its translation: CASSLAEPETQYF.

This chain links TRBV18 with TRBJ2-7; D gene unclear. Germline CDR1 and CDR2: KGHSH and LQKENI. This CDR3 is built from 16 residues. Trimming shortened V by 2 bases and J by 1 base, and 15 bases separated the two germline ends. The CDR3 protein is CASSPMGSISSYEQYF. For the CDR3, the DNA is TGTGCCAGCTCACCAATGGGCAGTATTTCATCCTACGAGCAGTACTTC.

This clonotype showed up many times. This chain's CDR3 is CASSPTGEYEQYF. In nucleotides, the CDR3 is TGTGCCAGCTCACCCACGGGAGAGTACGAGCAGTACTTC. This chain links TRBV18 with TRBJ2-7, with D maybe TRBD2 (6 bases). The V and J ends lost 3 bases and 4 bases respectively, with 10 bases between them. The CDR3 covers 13 residues. Germline-derived CDR1 and CDR2 are KGHSH and LQKENI. The full variable domain, its missing parts supplied by reference TRBV18 and TRBJ2-7, is NAGVMQNPRHLVRRRGQEARLRCSPMKGHSHVYWYRQLPEEGLKFMVYLQKENIIDESGMPKERFSAEFPKEGPSILRIQQVVRGDSAAYFCASSPTGEYEQYFGPGTRLTVT.

This clonotype was counted at least ten times. The chain combines TRBV20-1 with TRBJ2-1, with D perhaps matching TRBD1 (5 bases). This CDR3 is 14 amino acids long. Germline V gene lookup returns CDR1 DFQATT and CDR2 SNEGSKA (reference sequence). V was shortened by 4 bases and J by 7 bases, with 17 bases between the two germline ends. CDR3 protein: CSAMDTRRGNEQFF. DNA for the CDR3: TGCAGTGCTATGGACACCCGTCGCGGTAATGAGCAGTTCTTC.

This clonotype was seen at least ten times. The rearrangement links TRBV3-1 to TRBJ2-5; 7 bases map to TRBD1. From germline, CDR1 is LGHDT and CDR2 YNNKEL (reference sequence). The junction had 10 bases not matched to a gene; V was cut back by 3 bases and J by 0 bases. The CDR3 loop spans 17 amino acids. The CDR3 region is CASSHYRGPPYQETQYF. CDR3 DNA sequence: TGTGCCAGCAGCCATTACAGGGGCCCTCCGTACCAAGAGACCCAGTACTTC.

This clonotype was counted ten times or more. The J gene is TRBJ1-1, the V gene TRBV6-1; TRBD1 aligns across 8 bases. The CDR3 covers 13 residues. CDR1 is MNHNS and CDR2 is SASEGT in the germline V gene. Losses at the gene ends were 7 bases for V and 4 bases for J; bases not matched to a gene: 5. As DNA, the CDR3 is TGTGCCAGCAAAAACAGGGGGGCCACTGAAGCTTTCTTT. Protein sequence: CASKNRGATEAFF.

There are many counts of this clonotype. The rearrangement uses TRBV5-5 and TRBJ2-1, with D hard to call. The CDR3 length is 13 residues. Per the germline V gene, CDR1 is SGHKS and CDR2 is YYEKEE (reference sequence). V lost 10 bases and J lost 2, with 13 bases in between. The CDR3 loop reads CAGSVGTYNEQFF. The CDR3 nucleotides read TGTGCCGGTTCAGTGGGCACCTACAATGAGCAGTTCTTC.

In this sample, this clonotype turned up many times. The chain carries TRBV12-3 or TRBV12-4 and TRBJ2-5; 13 nucleotides align to TRBD2. The CDR3 extends over 16 amino acids. J lost 7 bases, V lost 4 bases, and 9 bases had no gene match. CDR3 protein: CASSSRSGTSGATQYF. The CDR3 nucleotides read TGTGCCAGCAGTTCTCGGTCCGGGACTAGCGGGGCGACCCAGTACTTC.

At least ten counts were recorded for this clonotype. The chain combines TRBV20-1 with TRBJ2-7; 9 positions match TRBD1. The CDR3 consists of 12 residues. The V segment lost 6 bases and the J segment 5 bases; nucleotides outside the gene matches: 5. From germline, CDR1 is DFQATT and CDR2 SNEGSKA (reference sequence). The CDR3: CSATGGGHEQYF. For the CDR3, the DNA is TGCAGTGCCACAGGGGGCGGGCACGAGCAGTACTTC.

In regard to this clonotype: The junction departs from germline at one end; a sequencing error may be responsible. V gene TRBV4-2 combines with J gene TRBJ1-1, with D possibly TRBD1 on 5 matching bases. Germline V gene lookup returns CDR1 LGHNA and CDR2 YNFKEQ. The CDR3 totals 17 residues. Here the CDR3 DNA reads TGTGCCAGCAGCCAAGATCTCGGGGACGAGGTGGGCACTGGAGCTTTCTTT. Protein: CASSQDLGDEVGTGAFF.

This clonotype was counted ten times or more. The chain joins TRBV7-9 to TRBJ1-4, with TRBD1 matching 8 bases. Trimming removed 5 bases from V and 8 bases from J; junction bases left unmatched: 10. Germline values: CDR1 SEHNR, CDR2 FQNEAQ (reference sequence). The CDR3 is 15 residues long. DNA of the CDR3: TGTGCCAGCAGCCTATCGACAGGGGTGGAAGAAAAACTGTTTTTT. Its translation: CASSLSTGVEEKLFF.

There are many counts of this clonotype. The chain joins TRBV5-1 to TRBJ1-1; 9 bases map to TRBD1. In germline, CDR1 is SGHRS, CDR2 YFSETQ. The junction had 11 bases not matched to a gene; V was cut back by 7 bases and J by 1 base. This CDR3 is built from 16 residues. The CDR3 bases are TGCGCCAGCTCTCCGGACAGGGGAGGGGGGAACACTGAAGCTTTCTTT. Protein product: CASSPDRGGGNTEAFF.

This clonotype has a count of ten or more. The rearrangement joins TRBV20-1 to TRBJ2-7; TRBD1 might be the D (6 bases). Germline CDR1 reads DFQATT; CDR2 reads SNEGSKA (reference sequence). This CDR3 spans 14 amino acids. Trimming pared 2 bases from V and 3 bases from J, leaving 14 bases between. CDR3 sequence: CSARRGGWDYEQYF. As DNA, the CDR3 is TGCAGTGCTAGACGAGGGGGTTGGGACTACGAGCAGTACTTC.

This clonotype was detected many times. The chain employs TRBV20-1 and TRBJ2-3, with 11 bases that match TRBD2. V shed 5 bases, J shed 5 bases, and the junction held 9 bases outside the gene matches. Germline values: CDR1 DFQATT, CDR2 SNEGSKA (reference sequence). This CDR3 region has 15 residues. The CDR3 sequence: CSAPIAGGPKDTQYF. CDR3 DNA sequence: TGCAGTGCTCCTATAGCGGGGGGGCCTAAAGATACGCAGTATTTT.

This clonotype was seen repeatedly, ten times or more. The J gene is TRBJ1-1, the V gene TRBV7-2; D remains ambiguous. The CDR3 is 13 residues long. V lost 8 bases and J 5 bases, leaving 15 bases between the germline ends. The V gene's germline CDR1 is SGHTA and CDR2 FQGNSA. The CDR3 is CASPQEFSTEAFF. The CDR3 bases are TGTGCCAGCCCTCAGGAGTTTTCGACTGAAGCTTTCTTT.

This clonotype was counted at least ten times. The chain joins TRBV20-1 to TRBJ1-4; D is unclear. The CDR3 runs 13 residues. Germline assignment: CDR1 DFQATT and CDR2 SNEGSKA (reference sequence). With 6 bases removed from V and 2 bases from J, the gap between germline ends came to 10 bases. The CDR3 is CSAKKGTNEKLFF. CDR3 coding DNA: TGCAGTGCCAAGAAAGGCACTAATGAAAAACTGTTTTTT.

This clonotype was counted only a few times. The chain carries TRBV6-5 and TRBJ1-3; D unclear. In germline, CDR1 is MNHEY, CDR2 SVGAGI. The CDR3 runs 17 residues. V shed 7 bases and J shed 0 bases, with 19 bases lying between them. CDR3 sequence reads: CASMGRPTTSSGNTIYF. As DNA, the CDR3 is TGTGCCAGCATGGGAAGGCCGACAACAAGCTCTGGAAACACCATATATTTT.

This clonotype was counted at least ten times. The genes are TRBV7-3 and TRBJ2-5; 9 bases line up with TRBD2. Germline-derived CDR1 and CDR2 are SGHTA and FQGTGA. The CDR3 is 14 amino acids. Germline trimming cut 5 bases from V and 5 bases from J; bases unmatched to any gene: 6. The chain's CDR3 is CASSHSGGRETQYF. Here the CDR3 DNA reads TGTGCCAGCAGCCATAGCGGGGGACGGGAGACCCAGTACTTC.

The table lists this clonotype with many counts. The V gene is TRBV5-1, the J gene TRBJ2-7, with D perhaps matching TRBD1 (6 bases). This CDR3 spans 16 amino acids. Trimming took off 0 bases at V and 3 bases at J, with 16 bases between the two ends. Germline V gene data show CDR1 as SGHRS and CDR2 as YFSETQ. The CDR3 DNA is TGCGCCAGCAGCTTGGAGACAGGATTCGGTTACTACGAGCAGTACTTC. This translates into CASSLETGFGYYEQYF.

This clonotype was picked up many times. The CDR3 DNA follows: TGTGCCAGCAGTTGGACAGAGACCCAGTACTTC. It codes for CASSWTETQYF. The chain is built from TRBV6-2 or TRBV6-3 and TRBJ2-5; D is unclear. The CDR3 totals 11 residues. Trimming removed 4 bases from V and 4 bases from J, with 4 bases in between. Per the germline V gene, CDR1 is MNHEY and CDR2 is SVGEGT.

Ten or more counts support this clonotype. V gene TRBV6-1 combines with J gene TRBJ1-5; D is possibly TRBD1 (6 bases). Germline CDR1 and CDR2: MNHNS and SASEGT. The CDR3 has 12 amino acids. Trimming removed 8 bases at V and 7 bases at J, with 12 bases between. The CDR3 DNA follows: TGTGCCAGCGGGGGGCTTGGGCAGCCCCAGCATTTT. Protein: CASGGLGQPQHF.

This clonotype was found many times. This sequence joins TRBV24-1 and TRBJ1-5; D is perhaps TRBD1 (5 bases). The CDR3 is 15 amino acids. V lost 4 bases, J lost 1 base, and 10 bases lay in between. CDR1 is KGHDR and CDR2 is SFDVKD in the germline V gene. In DNA, the CDR3 is TGTGCCACCAGTGACCCAACAGGAAGCAATCAGCCCCAGCATTTT. It translates to CATSDPTGSNQPQHF.

This clonotype was counted at least ten times. The rearrangement joins TRBV7-9 to TRBJ1-1; perhaps TRBD1 as D (5 bases). Between the trimmed V and J ends, which lost 3 bases and 1 base, there was a span of 6 bases. The CDR3 is made up of 13 amino acids. Germline CDR1 and CDR2: SEHNR and FQNEAQ (reference sequence). The DNA of the CDR3 is TGTGCCAGCAGCTTCGGGGGGAACACTGAAGCTTTCTTT. The encoded protein is CASSFGGNTEAFF.